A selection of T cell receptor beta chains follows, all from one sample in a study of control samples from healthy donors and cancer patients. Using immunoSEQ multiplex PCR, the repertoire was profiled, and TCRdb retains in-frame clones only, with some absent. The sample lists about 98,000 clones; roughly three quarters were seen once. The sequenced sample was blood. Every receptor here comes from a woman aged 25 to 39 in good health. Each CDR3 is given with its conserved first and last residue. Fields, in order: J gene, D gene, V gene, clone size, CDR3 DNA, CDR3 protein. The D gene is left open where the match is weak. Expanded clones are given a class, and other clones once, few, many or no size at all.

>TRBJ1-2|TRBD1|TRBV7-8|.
TGTGCCAGCAGCTCCCCAACAGGGGGGGCTAACTATGGCTACACCTTC
CASSSPTGGANYGYTF
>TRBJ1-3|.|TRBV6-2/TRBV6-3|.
TGTGCCAGCAGTTCGACGAGGAAGAATGGAAACACCATATATTTT
CASSSTRKNGNTIYF
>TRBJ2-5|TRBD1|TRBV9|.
TGTGCCAGCAGCGTAGCGACAGGGGCCCAAGAGACCCAGTACTTC
CASSVATGAQETQYF
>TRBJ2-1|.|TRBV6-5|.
TGTGCCAGCAGCCCAACACAGCAAAATGAGCAGTTCTTC
CASSPTQQNEQFF
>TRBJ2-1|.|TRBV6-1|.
TGTGCCAGCAGTGAAGTTATAAAAGCCTACAATGAGCAGTTCTTC
CASSEVIKAYNEQFF
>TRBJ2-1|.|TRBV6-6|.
TGTGCCAGCAGACGAAACCAGGGGCTGAGCTCCTACAATGAGCAGTTCTTC
CASRRNQGLSSYNEQFF
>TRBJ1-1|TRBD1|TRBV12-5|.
TGTGCTAGTGGTTTGGTCCTTTTGGACAGGGGAAACACTGAAGCTTTCTTT
CASGLVLLDRGNTEAFF
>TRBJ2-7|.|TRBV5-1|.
TGCGCCAGCAGCTTGGACCGCCTAACTTACGAGCAGTACTTC
CASSLDRLTYEQYF
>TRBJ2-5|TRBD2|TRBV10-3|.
TGTGCCATCAGTTTAGCGGGGGGGTCACAAGAGACCCAGTACTTC
CAISLAGGSQETQYF
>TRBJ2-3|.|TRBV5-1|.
TGCGCCAGCAGCCCAGGCGCGGGGCTTACAGATACGCAGTATTTT
CASSPGAGLTDTQYF
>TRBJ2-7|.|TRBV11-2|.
TGTGCCAGCAGCTTAGCTACGCAGGGGCCTACTGACCTCTACGAGCAGTACTTC
CASSLATQGPTDLYEQYF
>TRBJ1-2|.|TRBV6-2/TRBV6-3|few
TGTGCCAGCAGTTATGGACAGAGCTATGGCTACACCTTC
CASSYGQSYGYTF
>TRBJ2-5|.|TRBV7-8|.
TGTGCCAGCAGCTTAGGACGTCAGGGCGGACAAGAGACCCAGTACTTC
CASSLGRQGGQETQYF
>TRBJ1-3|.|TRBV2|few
TGTGCCAGCAGTTACATGCCTCTCGGAAACACCATATATTTT
CASSYMPLGNTIYF
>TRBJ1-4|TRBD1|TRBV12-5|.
TGTGCTAGTGGTTTGGTCCTGGGACAGGCTAATGAAAAACTGTTTTTT
CASGLVLGQANEKLFF
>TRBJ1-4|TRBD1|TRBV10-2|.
TGCGCCAGCAGTGGGGACAGGGGGCTGTTTTTT
CASSGDRGLFF
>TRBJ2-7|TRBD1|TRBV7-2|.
TGTGCCAGCAGCGCACAGGGGGGCCAGCCCTACGAGCAGTACTTC
CASSAQGGQPYEQYF
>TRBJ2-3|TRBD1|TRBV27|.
TGTGCCAGCAATAGGGACAGGGGGCCCACAGATACGCAGTATTTT
CASNRDRGPTDTQYF
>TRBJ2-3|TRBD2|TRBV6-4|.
TGTGCCAGCAGCCGTGTCCCTAGCGGGGGGGTAGGCACAGATACGCAGTATTTT
CASSRVPSGGVGTDTQYF
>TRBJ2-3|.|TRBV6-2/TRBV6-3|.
TGTGCCAGCAGTTGGATCTCATTAACAGATACGCAGTATTTT
CASSWISLTDTQYF
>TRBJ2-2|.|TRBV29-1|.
TGCAGCGTTGATTCGGGGGCCGGGGAGCTGTTTTTT
CSVDSGAGELFF
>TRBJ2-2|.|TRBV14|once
TGTGCCAGCAGCCAAGATTTCGGGGTTCCCACCGGGGAGCTGTTTTTT
CASSQDFGVPTGELFF
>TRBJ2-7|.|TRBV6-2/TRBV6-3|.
TGTGCCAGCAGTTTCCACGGGAAACAGTACTTC
CASSFHGKQYF
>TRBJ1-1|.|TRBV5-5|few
TGTGCCAGCAGCTTGGTGGTGAACACTGAAGCTTTCTTT
CASSLVVNTEAFF
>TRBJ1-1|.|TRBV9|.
TGTGCCAGCAGCGTAGGGAGTTTGGCCACTGAAGCTTTCTTT
CASSVGSLATEAFF
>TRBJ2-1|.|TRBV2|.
TGTGCCAGCACGGTGGCAGGGTTTAATGAGCAGTTCTTC
CASTVAGFNEQFF
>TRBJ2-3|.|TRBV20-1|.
TGCAGTGCTAGTACCGCGGGGTTTGTAGATACGCAGTATTTT
CSASTAGFVDTQYF
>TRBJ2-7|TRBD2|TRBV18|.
TGTGCCAGCTCACCGACTAGCGGGGGGGTAATCGAGCAGTACTTC
CASSPTSGGVIEQYF
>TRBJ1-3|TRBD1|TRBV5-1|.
TGCGCCAGCAGCTTGGCCGGGCAGGGGGACACCATATATTTT
CASSLAGQGDTIYF
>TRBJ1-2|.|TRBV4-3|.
TGCGCCAGCAGCCAAGATAGTGCTAACTATGGCTACACCTTC
CASSQDSANYGYTF
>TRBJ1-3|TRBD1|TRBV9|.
TGTGCCAGCAGCGTAGGGGGACAGGGTTTAGGAAACACCATATATTTT
CASSVGGQGLGNTIYF
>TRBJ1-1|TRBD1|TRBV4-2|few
TGTGCCAGCAGCCAACCGGGACAGGGTCGACAAACTGAAGCTTTCTTT
CASSQPGQGRQTEAFF
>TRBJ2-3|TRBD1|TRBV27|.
TGTGCCAGCAGAGCCGTGGGACAGCTAACCGTGGATACGCAGTATTTT
CASRAVGQLTVDTQYF
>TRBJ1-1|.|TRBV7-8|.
TGTGCCAGCAGCTCATATCAGGGAATCGAAGCTTTCTTT
CASSSYQGIEAFF
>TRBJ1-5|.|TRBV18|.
TGTGCCAGCTCACCACTACCGGGGAAGCCCCAGCATTTT
CASSPLPGKPQHF
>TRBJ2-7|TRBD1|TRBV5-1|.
TGCGCCAGCAGCTTCCCGGACAGGGGGCGAGAGCAGTACTTC
CASSFPDRGREQYF
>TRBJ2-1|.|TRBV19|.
TGTGCCAGTAGTATCGGGGCCTACAATGAGCAGTTCTTC
CASSIGAYNEQFF
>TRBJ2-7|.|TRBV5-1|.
TGCGCCAGCAGCTTGCAAGGTCTGCGGCAGGGTCAAGCCGAGCAGTACTTC
CASSLQGLRQGQAEQYF
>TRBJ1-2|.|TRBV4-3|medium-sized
TGCGCCAGCAGCCAAGATCGGGGGGGGCTCGGCTACACCTTC
CASSQDRGGLGYTF
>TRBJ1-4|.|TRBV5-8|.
TGTGCCAGCAGCTTGGCCGGTATGGGGGGGAGCGGTGAAAAACTGTTTTTT
CASSLAGMGGSGEKLFF
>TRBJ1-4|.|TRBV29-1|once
TGCAGCGTTGAACACGAGGCAGGAAAAAAACTGTTTTTT
CSVEHEAGKKLFF
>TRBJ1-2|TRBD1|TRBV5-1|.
TGCGCCAGCAGCTGGGGACAGGGGCCACACTATGGCTACACCTTC
CASSWGQGPHYGYTF
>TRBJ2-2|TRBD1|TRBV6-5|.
TGTGCCATCCAGACAGGGGGCCCGGACACCGGGGAGCTGTTTTTT
CAIQTGGPDTGELFF
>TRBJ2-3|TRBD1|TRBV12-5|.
TGTGCTAGTGGCTCCCACGGGACAGGTTACGGCACAGATACGCAGTATTTT
CASGSHGTGYGTDTQYF
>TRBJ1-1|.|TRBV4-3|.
TGCGCCAGCACTCCAACGCGGACCTCCGGGGTCGTTTGCACTGAAGCTTTCTTT
CASTPTRTSGVVCTEAFF